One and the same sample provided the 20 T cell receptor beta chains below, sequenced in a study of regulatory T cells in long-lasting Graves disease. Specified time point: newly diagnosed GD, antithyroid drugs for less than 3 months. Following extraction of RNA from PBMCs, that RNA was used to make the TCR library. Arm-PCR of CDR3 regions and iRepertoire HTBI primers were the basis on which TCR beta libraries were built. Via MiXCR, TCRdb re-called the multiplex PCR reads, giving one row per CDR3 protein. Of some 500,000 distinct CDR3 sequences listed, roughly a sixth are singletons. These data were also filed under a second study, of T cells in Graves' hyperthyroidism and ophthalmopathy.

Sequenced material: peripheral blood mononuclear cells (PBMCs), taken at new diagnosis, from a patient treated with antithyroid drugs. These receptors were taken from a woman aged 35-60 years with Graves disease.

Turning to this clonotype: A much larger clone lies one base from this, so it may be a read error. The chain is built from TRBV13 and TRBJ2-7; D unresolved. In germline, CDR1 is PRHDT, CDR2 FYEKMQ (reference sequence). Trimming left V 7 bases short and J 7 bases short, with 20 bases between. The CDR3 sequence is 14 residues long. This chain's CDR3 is CASNQRQAYNEQYF. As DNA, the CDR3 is TGTGCCAGCAATCAAAGGCAGGCCTACAATGAGCAGTACTTC.

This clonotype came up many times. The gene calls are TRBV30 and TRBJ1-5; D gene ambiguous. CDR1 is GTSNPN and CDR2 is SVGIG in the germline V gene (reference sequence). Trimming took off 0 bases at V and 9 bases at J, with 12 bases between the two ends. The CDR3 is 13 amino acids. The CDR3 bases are TGTGCCTGGAGTGTACGGCCCTTTATGCCCCAGCATTTT. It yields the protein CAWSVRPFMPQHF.

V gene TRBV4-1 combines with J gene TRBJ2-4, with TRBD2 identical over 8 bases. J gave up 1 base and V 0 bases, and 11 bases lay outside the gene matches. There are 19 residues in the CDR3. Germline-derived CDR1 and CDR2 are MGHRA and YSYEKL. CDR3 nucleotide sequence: TGCGCCAGCAGCCAAGATATCTCATTTGGCGGGGGGGCCAAAAACATTCAGTACTTC. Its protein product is CASSQDISFGGGAKNIQYF.

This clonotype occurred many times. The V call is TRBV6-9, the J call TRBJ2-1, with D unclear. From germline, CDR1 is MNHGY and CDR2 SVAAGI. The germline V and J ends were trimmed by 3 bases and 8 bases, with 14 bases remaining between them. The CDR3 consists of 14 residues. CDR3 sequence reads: CASSYQQNSDEQFF. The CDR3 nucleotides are TGTGCCAGCAGTTACCAACAGAACAGCGATGAGCAGTTCTTC.

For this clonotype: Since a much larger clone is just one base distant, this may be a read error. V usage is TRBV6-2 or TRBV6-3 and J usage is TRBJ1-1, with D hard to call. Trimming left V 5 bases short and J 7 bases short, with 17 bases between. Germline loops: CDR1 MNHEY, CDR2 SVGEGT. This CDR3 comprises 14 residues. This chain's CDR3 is CASSHRTGDYEAFF. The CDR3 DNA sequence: TGTGCCAGCAGTCACAGAACTGGAGACTATGAAGCTTTCTTT.

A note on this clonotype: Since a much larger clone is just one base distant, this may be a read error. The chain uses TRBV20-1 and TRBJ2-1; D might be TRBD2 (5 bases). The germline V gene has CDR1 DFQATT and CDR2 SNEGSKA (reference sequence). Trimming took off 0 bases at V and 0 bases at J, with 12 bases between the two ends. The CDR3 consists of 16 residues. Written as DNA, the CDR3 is TGCAGTGCTAGAGATCCCAGCGGTCCCTCCTACAATGAGCAGTTCTTC. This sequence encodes CSARDPSGPSYNEQFF.

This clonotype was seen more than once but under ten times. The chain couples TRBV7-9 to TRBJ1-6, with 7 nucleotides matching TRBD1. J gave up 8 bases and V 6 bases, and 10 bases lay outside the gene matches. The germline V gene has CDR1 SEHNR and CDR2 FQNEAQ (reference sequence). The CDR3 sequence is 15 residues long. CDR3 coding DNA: TGTGCCAGCAGTCACGAAGACAGGGTTGATTCACCCCTCCACTTT. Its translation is CASSHEDRVDSPLHF.

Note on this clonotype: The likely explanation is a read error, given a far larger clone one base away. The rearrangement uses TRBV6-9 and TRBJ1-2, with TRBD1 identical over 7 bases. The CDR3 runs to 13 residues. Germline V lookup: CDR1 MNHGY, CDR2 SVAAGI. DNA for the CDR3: TGTGCCAGCAGTTTCGGGACAGACTATGGCTGCACCTTC. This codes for CASSFGTDYGCTF.

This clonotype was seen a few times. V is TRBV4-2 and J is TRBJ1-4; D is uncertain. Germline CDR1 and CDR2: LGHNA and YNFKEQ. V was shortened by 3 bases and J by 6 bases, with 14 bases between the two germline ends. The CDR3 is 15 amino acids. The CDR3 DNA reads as TGTGCCAGCAGCCACCAAGAGGACGATCATGAAAAACTGTTTTTT. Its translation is CASSHQEDDHEKLFF.

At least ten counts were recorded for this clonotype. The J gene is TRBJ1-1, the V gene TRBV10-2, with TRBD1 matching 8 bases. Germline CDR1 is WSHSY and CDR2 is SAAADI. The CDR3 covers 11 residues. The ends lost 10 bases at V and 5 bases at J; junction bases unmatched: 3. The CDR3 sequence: CATTGGTEAFF. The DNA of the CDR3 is TGCGCCACAACAGGGGGGACTGAAGCTTTCTTT.

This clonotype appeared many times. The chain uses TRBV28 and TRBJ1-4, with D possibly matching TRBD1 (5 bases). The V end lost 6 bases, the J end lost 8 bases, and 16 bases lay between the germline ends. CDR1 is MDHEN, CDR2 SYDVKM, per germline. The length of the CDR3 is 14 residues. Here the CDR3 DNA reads TGTGCCAGCAGGCTGACAGTGGGGAGGGAAAAACTGTTTTTT. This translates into CASRLTVGREKLFF. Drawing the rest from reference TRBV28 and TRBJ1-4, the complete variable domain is DVKVTQSSRYLVKRTGEKVFLECVQDMDHENMFWYRQDPGLGLRLIYFSYDVKMKEKGDIPEGYSVSREKKERFSLILESASTNQTSMYLCASRLTVGREKLFFGSGTQLSVL.

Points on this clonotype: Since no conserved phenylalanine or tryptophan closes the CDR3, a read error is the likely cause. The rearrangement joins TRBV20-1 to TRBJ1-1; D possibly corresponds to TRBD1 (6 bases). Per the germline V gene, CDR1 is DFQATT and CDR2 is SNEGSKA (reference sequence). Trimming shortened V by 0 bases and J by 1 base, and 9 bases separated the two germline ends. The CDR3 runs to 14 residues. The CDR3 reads CSAREPDRNTEAFL. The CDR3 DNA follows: TGCAGTGCTAGAGAGCCGGACAGGAACACTGAAGCTTTCCTT.

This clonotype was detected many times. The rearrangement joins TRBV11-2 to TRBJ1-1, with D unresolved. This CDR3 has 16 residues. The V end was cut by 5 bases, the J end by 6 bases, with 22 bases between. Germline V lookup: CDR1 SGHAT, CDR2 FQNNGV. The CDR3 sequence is CASSRTQTAVGPEAFF. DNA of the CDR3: TGTGCCAGCAGCCGAACCCAGACGGCCGTGGGCCCTGAAGCTTTCTTT.

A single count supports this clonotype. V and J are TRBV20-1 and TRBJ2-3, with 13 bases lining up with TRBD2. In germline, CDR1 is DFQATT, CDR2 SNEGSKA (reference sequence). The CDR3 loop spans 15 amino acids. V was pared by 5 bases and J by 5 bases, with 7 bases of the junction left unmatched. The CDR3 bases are TGCAGTGCTTCACTAGCGGGGGGGCAAGTAGATACGCAGTATTTT. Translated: CSASLAGGQVDTQYF.

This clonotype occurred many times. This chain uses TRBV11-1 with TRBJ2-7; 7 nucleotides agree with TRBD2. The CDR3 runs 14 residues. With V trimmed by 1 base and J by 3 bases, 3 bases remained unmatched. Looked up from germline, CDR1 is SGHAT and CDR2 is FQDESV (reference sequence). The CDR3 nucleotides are TGTGCCAGCAGCTTAGACCTAGCGGACTACGAGCAGTACTTC. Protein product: CASSLDLADYEQYF.

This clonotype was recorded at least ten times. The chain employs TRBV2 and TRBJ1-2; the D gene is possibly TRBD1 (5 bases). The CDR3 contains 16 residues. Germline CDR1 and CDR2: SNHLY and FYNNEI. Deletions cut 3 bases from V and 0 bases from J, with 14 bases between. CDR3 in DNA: TGTGCCAGCAGTGATACGGGCAGGGTTTCTAACTATGGCTACACCTTC. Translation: CASSDTGRVSNYGYTF.

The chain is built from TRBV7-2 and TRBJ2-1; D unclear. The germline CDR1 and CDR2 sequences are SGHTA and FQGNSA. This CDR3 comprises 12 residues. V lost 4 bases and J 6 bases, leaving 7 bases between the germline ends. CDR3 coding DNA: TGTGCCAGCAGCTCCCAGGTCAATGAGCAGTTCTTC. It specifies CASSSQVNEQFF.

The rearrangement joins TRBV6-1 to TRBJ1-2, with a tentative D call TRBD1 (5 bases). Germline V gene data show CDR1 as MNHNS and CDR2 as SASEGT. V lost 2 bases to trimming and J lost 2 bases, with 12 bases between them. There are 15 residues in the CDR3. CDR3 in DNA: TGTGCCAGCAGTGAACAGGGTAGGGGAAACTATGGCTACACCTTC. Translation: CASSEQGRGNYGYTF.

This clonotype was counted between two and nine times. The DNA of the CDR3 is TGCAGTGCCTCTTCCGCTAGCGCGAACACCGGGGAGCTGTTTTTT. Translating gives CSASSASANTGELFF. The V gene is TRBV20-1, the J gene TRBJ2-2; possible D gene TRBD2, 6 bases. The V gene's germline CDR1 is DFQATT and CDR2 SNEGSKA (reference sequence). V was trimmed by 6 bases and J by 0 bases, leaving 14 bases between them. CDR3 length: 15 amino acids.

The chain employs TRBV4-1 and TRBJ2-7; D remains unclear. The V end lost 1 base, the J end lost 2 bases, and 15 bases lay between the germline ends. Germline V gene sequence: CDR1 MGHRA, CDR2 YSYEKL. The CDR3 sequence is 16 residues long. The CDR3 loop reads CASSQGRAAIPYEQYF. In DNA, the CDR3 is TGCGCCAGCAGCCAAGGTAGAGCAGCAATTCCCTACGAGCAGTACTTC.